The present T cell receptor (beta chain) was sequenced within a study of T cells in Graves' hyperthyroidism and ophthalmopathy. General study points: Ophthalmopathy was model-predicted a median 6.5 months pre-onset. From stable hyperthyroidism, ophthalmopathy was set apart by a 13 V-J model.

There were TCR beta CDR3 regions amplified from RNA transcripts. The HTBI primer set served for first-round RT-PCR of the TCR CDR3. Each CDR3 protein gets one entry after TCRdb re-called the multiplex PCR reads with MiXCR. The sample has around 600,000 distinct CDR3 sequences, around 16% seen once; the top ten hold about 3.5%. Exclusions: uncontrolled infection, other autoimmune disease, pregnancy, lactation. About this clonotype itself: The target antigen is unknown.

Germline CDR1 and CDR2: LNHDA and SQIVND (reference sequence). The CDR3 has 13 amino acids. The V segment lost 5 bases and the J segment 5 bases; nucleotides outside the gene matches: 5. The sample was blood. The TCR was taken from a woman aged 40 to 55 with Graves' ophthalmopathy. V is TRBV19 and J is TRBJ1-1; 7 nucleotides match TRBD1. The CDR3 spells CASSLTGRTEAFF. DNA for the CDR3: TGTGCCAGTAGTTTGACAGGGAGAACTGAAGCTTTCTTT. The whole variable domain, filled in from reference TRBV19 and TRBJ1-1, reads DGGITQSPKYLFRKEGQNVTLSCEQNLNHDAMYWYRQDPGQGLRLIYYSQIVNDFQKGDIAEGYSVSREKKESFPLTVTSAQKNPTAFYLCASSLTGRTEAFFGQGTRLTVV.